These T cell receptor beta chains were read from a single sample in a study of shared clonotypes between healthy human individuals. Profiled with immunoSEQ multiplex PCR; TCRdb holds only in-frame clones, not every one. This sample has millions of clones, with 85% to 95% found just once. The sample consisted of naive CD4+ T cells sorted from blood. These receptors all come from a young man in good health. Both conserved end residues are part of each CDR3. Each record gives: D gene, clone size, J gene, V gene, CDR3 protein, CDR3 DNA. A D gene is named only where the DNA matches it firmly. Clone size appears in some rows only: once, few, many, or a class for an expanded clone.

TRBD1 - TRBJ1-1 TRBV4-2 CASSQDQGAGNTEAFF TGTGCCAGCAGCCAAGATCAGGGGGCCGGGAACACTGAAGCTTTCTTT
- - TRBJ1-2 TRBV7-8 CASSLATLTGRGSYGYTF TGTGCCAGCAGCTTAGCCACTTTGACAGGACGGGGGAGCTATGGCTACACCTTC
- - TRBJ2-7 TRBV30 CAWSPGGGSYEQYF TGTGCCTGGAGTCCAGGGGGGGGTTCCTACGAGCAGTACTTC
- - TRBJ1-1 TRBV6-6 CASSPQVPIEAFF TGTGCCAGCAGTCCGCAAGTACCCATTGAAGCTTTCTTT
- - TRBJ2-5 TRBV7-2 CASSLGTLGVQETQYF TGTGCCAGCAGCTTAGGGACCTTAGGGGTCCAAGAGACCCAGTACTTC
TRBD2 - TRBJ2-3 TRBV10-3 CAISESWTSGSSTDTQYF TGTGCCATCAGTGAGTCCTGGACTAGCGGGTCTAGCACAGATACGCAGTATTTT
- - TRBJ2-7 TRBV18 CASSPGTPYEQYF TGTGCCAGCTCACCCGGGACACCTTACGAGCAGTACTTC
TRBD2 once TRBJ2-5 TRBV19 CASSMALAGVETQYF TGTGCCAGTAGTATGGCGCTAGCGGGTGTGGAGACCCAGTACTTC
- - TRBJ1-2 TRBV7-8 CASSLVTPNYGYTF TGTGCCAGCAGCTTAGTCACCCCTAACTATGGCTACACCTTC
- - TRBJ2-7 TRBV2 CASSNILRSYEQYF TGTGCCAGCAGCAATATCTTAAGGTCCTACGAGCAGTACTTC
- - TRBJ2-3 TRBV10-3 CAIRIGDTQYF TGTGCCATCAGGATAGGGGATACGCAGTATTTT
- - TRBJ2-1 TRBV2 CASSEIREQFF TGTGCCAGCAGTGAAATTCGTGAGCAGTTCTTC
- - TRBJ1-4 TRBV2 CATTGREKLFF TGTGCCACTACGGGCAGGGAAAAACTGTTTTTT
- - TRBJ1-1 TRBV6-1 CASRDSPSLNTEAFF TGTGCCAGCAGGGACAGCCCTAGCTTGAACACTGAAGCTTTCTTT
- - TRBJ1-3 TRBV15 CATSRTQGPGNTIYF TGTGCCACCAGCAGAACCCAGGGGCCCGGAAACACCATATATTTT
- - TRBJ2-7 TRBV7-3 CASSVPGGPSCQQYF TGTGCCAGCAGCGTTCCCGGGGGACCCTCGTGTCAGCAGTACTTC
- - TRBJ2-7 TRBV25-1 CASSLQGLGSYEQYF TGTGCCAGCAGTTTGCAGGGCCTAGGCTCCTACGAGCAGTACTTC
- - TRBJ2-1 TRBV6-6 CASSEGRLSYNEQFF TGTGCCAGCAGTGAGGGAAGACTATCCTACAATGAGCAGTTCTTC
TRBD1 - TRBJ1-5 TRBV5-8 CASSLNPRTGDNQPQHF TGTGCCAGCAGCTTGAATCCTCGTACAGGGGACAATCAGCCCCAGCATTTT
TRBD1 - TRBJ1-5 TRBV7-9 CASSLTGGPQPQHF TGTGCCAGCAGCTTGACAGGGGGCCCTCAGCCCCAGCATTTT
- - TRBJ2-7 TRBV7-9 CASSPRGISYEQYF TGTGCCAGCAGCCCTAGGGGGATCTCCTACGAGCAGTACTTC
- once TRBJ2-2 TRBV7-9 CASSSRVTGELFF TGTGCCAGCAGCTCTAGGGTTACCGGGGAGCTGTTTTTT
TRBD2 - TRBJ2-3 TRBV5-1 CASSKLLAGGSADTQYF TGCGCCAGCAGCAAGTTACTAGCGGGAGGTAGCGCAGATACGCAGTATTTT
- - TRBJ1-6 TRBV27 CASTLNSRRGSPLHF TGTGCCAGCACCCTCAATAGTCGTCGGGGTTCACCCCTCCACTTT
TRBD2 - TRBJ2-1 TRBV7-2 CASSFSLTSGHNEQFF TGTGCCAGCAGCTTTTCTTTAACTAGCGGACACAATGAGCAGTTCTTC
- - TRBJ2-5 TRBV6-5 CASSWWSPNTQETQYF TGTGCCAGCAGTTGGTGGTCACCTAATACCCAAGAGACCCAGTACTTC
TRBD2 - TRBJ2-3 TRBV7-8 CAVLAGSTSTDTQYF TGTGCCGTATTAGCGGGGAGCACTAGCACAGATACGCAGTATTTT
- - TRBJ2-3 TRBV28 CASSFLTDTDTQYF TGTGCCAGCAGTTTCCTCACAGATACAGATACGCAGTATTTT
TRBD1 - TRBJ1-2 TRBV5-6 CASSLTGANDYGYTF TGTGCCAGCAGCTTAACAGGGGCTAACGACTATGGCTACACCTTC
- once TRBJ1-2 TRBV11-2 CASSLVTYGYTF TGTGCCAGCAGCTTAGTTACCTATGGCTACACCTTC
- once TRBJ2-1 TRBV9 CASSVLGGSYNEQFF TGTGCCAGCAGCGTTCTCGGGGGCTCCTACAATGAGCAGTTCTTC
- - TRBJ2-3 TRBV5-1 CASSSRSGTDTQYF TGCGCCAGCAGCTCTAGGTCGGGGACAGATACGCAGTATTTT
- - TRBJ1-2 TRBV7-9 CASSPRDGNYGYTF TGTGCCAGCAGCCCCCGGGACGGTAACTATGGCTACACCTTC
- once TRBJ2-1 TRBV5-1 CASRHGRSSAVGDEQFF TGCGCCAGCAGACATGGCCGTTCTAGCGCCGTGGGGGATGAGCAGTTCTTC
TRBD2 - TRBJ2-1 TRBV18 CASSRVTSGRPGDNEQFF TGTGCCAGCTCACGGGTGACTAGCGGGAGGCCCGGAGACAATGAGCAGTTCTTC
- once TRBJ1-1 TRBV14 CASRRPGQNTEAFF TGTGCCAGCAGACGTCCGGGACAGAACACTGAAGCTTTCTTT
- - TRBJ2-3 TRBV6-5 CASSRLGRQYF TGTGCCAGCAGTCGCCTCGGGAGGCAGTATTTT
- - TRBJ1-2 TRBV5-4 CASSLGSGGILSATNGYTF TGTGCCAGCAGCCTGGGGAGTGGAGGGATACTATCGGCCACTAATGGCTACACCTTC
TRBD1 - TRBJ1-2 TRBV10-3 CAISEWDRGKEGYTF TGTGCCATCAGTGAGTGGGACAGGGGGAAAGAAGGCTACACCTTC
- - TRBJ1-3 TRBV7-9 CASSLKEGRGQEENTIYF TGTGCCAGCAGCTTAAAGGAGGGGAGAGGCCAGGAGGAAAACACCATATATTTT
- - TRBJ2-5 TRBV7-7 CASSYQSGAVETQYF TGTGCTAGCAGCTACCAGTCGGGGGCGGTGGAGACCCAGTACTTC
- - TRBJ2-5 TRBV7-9 CASSFAETQYF TGTGCCAGCAGCTTCGCGGAGACCCAGTACTTC
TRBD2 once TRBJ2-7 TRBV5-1 CASSVGTSGTEQYF TGCGCCAGCAGCGTCGGGACTAGCGGGACCGAGCAGTACTTC
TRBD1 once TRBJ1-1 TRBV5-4 CASSLGPTGGHTEAFF TGTGCCAGCAGCTTGGGGCCCACAGGGGGTCACACTGAAGCTTTCTTT
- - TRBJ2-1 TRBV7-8 CASSLVGGMNYNEQFF TGTGCCAGCAGCTTAGTGGGCGGGATGAACTACAATGAGCAGTTCTTC
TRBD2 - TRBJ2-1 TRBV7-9 CASSLGGTAGALNEQFF TGTGCCAGCAGCTTGGGCGGTACGGCGGGAGCGCTCAATGAGCAGTTCTTC
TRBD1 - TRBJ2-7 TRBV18 CASSPSSGQAPYEQYF TGTGCCAGCTCACCATCTAGTGGACAGGCACCCTACGAGCAGTACTTC
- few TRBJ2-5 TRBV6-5 CASRTYETQYF TGTGCCAGCAGAACCTATGAGACCCAGTACTTC
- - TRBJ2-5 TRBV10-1 CASSGAGSEETQYF TGCGCCAGCAGTGGGGCCGGGAGTGAAGAGACCCAGTACTTC
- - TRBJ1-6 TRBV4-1 CASSQDRGSPLHF TGCGCCAGCAGCCAAGACAGGGGTTCACCCCTCCACTTT
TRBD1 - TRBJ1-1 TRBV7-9 CASRKGTGAYTEAFF TGTGCCAGCAGGAAGGGGACAGGGGCATATACTGAAGCTTTCTTT
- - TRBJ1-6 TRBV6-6 CASSMTGGDSPLHF TGTGCCAGCAGTATGACAGGAGGGGATTCACCCCTCCACTTT
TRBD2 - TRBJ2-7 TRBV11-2 CASSLTSGAAYEQYF TGTGCCAGCAGCCTAACTAGCGGGGCTGCCTACGAGCAGTACTTC
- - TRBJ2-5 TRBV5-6 CASSLADWQETQYF TGTGCCAGCAGCTTAGCTGATTGGCAAGAGACCCAGTACTTC
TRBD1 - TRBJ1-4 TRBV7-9 CASSLDRAKNEKLFF TGTGCCAGCAGCTTGGACAGGGCGAAAAATGAAAAACTGTTTTTT